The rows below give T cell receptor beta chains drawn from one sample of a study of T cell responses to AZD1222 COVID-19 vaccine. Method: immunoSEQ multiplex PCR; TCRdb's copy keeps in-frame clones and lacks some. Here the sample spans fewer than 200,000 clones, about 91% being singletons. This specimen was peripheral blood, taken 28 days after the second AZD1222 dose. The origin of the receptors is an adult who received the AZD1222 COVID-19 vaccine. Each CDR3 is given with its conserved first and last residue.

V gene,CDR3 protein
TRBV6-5,CASSYAADYGYTF
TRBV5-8,CASSLSGRGTQYF
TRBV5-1,CASSPSFMETQYF
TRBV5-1,CASSPEGGGTEAFF
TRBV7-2,CASSFRSQSYEQYF
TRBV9,CASSVFDRVGGYGYTF
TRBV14,CASSQELGELSGNTIYF
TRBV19,CASTAASDSYEQYF
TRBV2,CASSEATAPGNTIYF
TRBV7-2,CASSLVPGSTEAFF
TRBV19,CASRRGQFGANIQYF
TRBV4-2,CASSHGEAISGNTIYF
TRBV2,CASTEITGELFF
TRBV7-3,CASSSSRGQSYNEQFF